Shown below are 27 T cell receptor beta chains from a single sample sequenced in a study of T cell responses to AZD1222 COVID-19 vaccine. Sequenced by immunoSEQ multiplex PCR; TCRdb stores in-frame clones only, minus some. The table lists 150,000 to 200,000 clones, 91% of them singletons. The material was peripheral blood, obtained on day 0 of AZD1222 vaccination. These receptors were taken from an adult in good health.

This clone occurred once. This chain uses TRBV6-5 with TRBJ2-2; D may be TRBD2 (7 bases). The CDR3 runs 14 residues. Germline CDR1 reads MNHEY; CDR2 reads SVGAGI. Trimming removed 6 bases from V and 3 bases from J, with 11 bases in between. CDR3 coding DNA: TGTGCCAGCAGGCGGGGGCGGGACACCGGGGAGCTGTTTTTT. This gives the protein CASRRGRDTGELFF.

The gene calls are TRBV28 and TRBJ1-2, with a possible D match to TRBD1 (6 bases). The CDR3 is 16 residues long. V lost 6 bases, J lost 1 base, and 18 bases lay in between. CDR1 is MDHEN and CDR2 is SYDVKM in the germline V gene. CDR3 nucleotide sequence: TGTGCCAGCAGCTCCCCCCAGGACAGCCTTAACTATGGCTACACCTTC. It translates to CASSSPQDSLNYGYTF.

This chain uses TRBV29-1 with TRBJ2-5; D may correspond to TRBD1 or TRBD2 (6 bases each). Trimming removed 2 bases at V and 5 bases at J, with 12 bases between. This CDR3 is built from 13 residues. Germline CDR1 SQVTM, CDR2 ANQGSEA. The CDR3 DNA follows: TGCAGCGTTGAAAAATTAGGGGGGGAGACCCAGTACTTC. It is translated as CSVEKLGGETQYF.

The V call is TRBV7-2, the J call TRBJ1-1; D is perhaps TRBD1 (6 bases). V lost 5 bases to trimming and J lost 4 bases, with 14 bases between them. The CDR3 is 14 residues long. CDR1 is SGHTA and CDR2 is FQGNSA in the germline V gene. CDR3 residues: CASSHAGVITEAFF. CDR3 nucleotide sequence: TGTGCCAGCAGCCACGCAGGGGTAATCACTGAAGCTTTCTTT. Full variable domain (missing parts from reference TRBV7-2 and TRBJ1-1): GAGVSQSPSNKVTEKGKDVELRCDPISGHTALYWYRQSLGQGLEFLIYFQGNSAPDKSGLPSDRFSAERTGGSVSTLTIQRTQQEDSAVYLCASSHAGVITEAFFGQGTRLTVV.

The chain combines TRBV11-2 with TRBJ2-1; a possible D gene is TRBD1 (6 bases). CDR3 size: 14 residues. The germline V gene encodes CDR1 SGHAT and CDR2 FQNNGV. Trimming shortened V by 2 bases and J by 7 bases, and 12 bases separated the two germline ends. In DNA, the CDR3 is TGTGCCAGCAGCTTAACCGGGACATTAAATGAGCAGTTCTTC. Amino acids: CASSLTGTLNEQFF.

The chain uses TRBV7-8 and TRBJ1-2, with TRBD1 identical over 11 bases. Looked up from germline, CDR1 is SGHVS and CDR2 is FQNEAQ. The CDR3 sequence is 14 residues long. The V segment lost 5 bases and the J segment 5 bases; nucleotides outside the gene matches: 4. This CDR3 reads CASSQDRGQYGYTF. Written as DNA, the CDR3 is TGTGCCAGCAGCCAGGACAGGGGGCAATATGGCTACACCTTC.

The rearrangement uses TRBV12-3 or TRBV12-4 and TRBJ2-4, with D unclear. The CDR3 loop spans 12 amino acids. V gave up 5 bases and J gave up 12 bases, with 14 bases separating them. The CDR3 DNA sequence: TGTGCCAGCAGTCGCGACACCTCGCCTCAGTACTTC. This encodes CASSRDTSPQYF.

V is TRBV9 and J is TRBJ2-7; TRBD1 agrees at 11 bases. Germline loops: CDR1 SGDLS, CDR2 YYNGEE. The CDR3 sequence is 18 residues long. J was trimmed by 0 bases and V by 4 bases; bases with no gene match: 12. CDR3 in DNA: TGTGCCAGCAGCCCGGGGACAGGGGGTTACCTAACCTCCTACGAGCAGTACTTC. Protein: CASSPGTGGYLTSYEQYF.

The V gene is TRBV5-1, the J gene TRBJ2-7; the match to TRBD2 covers 12 bases. CDR3 length: 16 amino acids. J was trimmed by 5 bases and V by 4 bases; bases with no gene match: 10. CDR1 SGHRS and CDR2 YFSETQ come from the germline V gene. The CDR3 reads CASSPRGTSGLNEQYF. The CDR3 DNA reads as TGCGCCAGCAGCCCAAGGGGGACTAGCGGGCTAAACGAGCAGTACTTC.

This sequence joins TRBV7-9 and TRBJ2-1; D gene unclear. The V gene lost 3 bases and the J gene lost 6 bases, with 9 bases spanning the gap. Germline CDR1 reads SEHNR; CDR2 reads FQNEAQ (reference sequence). The CDR3 runs to 13 residues. CDR3 nucleotide sequence: TGTGCCAGCAGCTTCCGGACGGTCAATGAGCAGTTCTTC. This codes for CASSFRTVNEQFF.

CDR3 sequence: CASSELRRPGYGYTF. The CDR3 DNA reads as TGTGCCAGCAGTGAACTCCGACGGCCGGGTTATGGCTACACCTTC. The chain links TRBV25-1 to TRBJ1-2, with D unclear. Trimming stripped 2 bases from V and 5 bases from J, with 15 bases between. In germline, CDR1 is MGHDK, CDR2 SYGVNS. This CDR3 spans 15 amino acids.

The V gene is TRBV7-8, the J gene TRBJ2-2, with D perhaps matching TRBD2 (6 bases). The CDR3 has 15 amino acids. Germline CDR1 SGHVS, CDR2 FQNEAQ. Trimming shortened V by 6 bases and J by 5 bases, and 16 bases separated the two germline ends. The CDR3 reads CASRSSVMATGELFF. The CDR3 nucleotides are TGTGCCAGCAGGTCTAGCGTAATGGCGACCGGGGAGCTGTTTTTT.

This clone has only a few counts. The V call is TRBV5-6, the J call TRBJ2-7, with TRBD1 as a possible D gene (5 bases). The CDR3 consists of 14 residues. With 6 bases removed from V and 2 bases from J, the gap between germline ends came to 15 bases. The germline V gene has CDR1 SGHDT and CDR2 YYEEEE. The CDR3 DNA is TGTGCCAGCACAAAAGGGGTTCGCACCTACGAGCAGTACTTC. Protein sequence: CASTKGVRTYEQYF.

The rearrangement links TRBV7-3 to TRBJ1-2; 7 bases are shared with TRBD1. The germline gives CDR1 SGHTA, CDR2 FQGTGA. V was clipped by 5 bases and J by 4 bases; unmatched bases: 4. This CDR3 contains 13 residues. DNA of the CDR3: TGTGCCAGCAGCAACCGGGACAGCTATGGCTACACCTTC. It codes for CASSNRDSYGYTF.

This chain connects TRBV7-8 to TRBJ2-7; the D is unclear. V was clipped by 5 bases and J by 3 bases, with 14 bases between them. The CDR3 totals 14 residues. CDR1 is SGHVS and CDR2 is FQNEAQ in the germline V gene. CDR3 DNA sequence: TGTGCCAGCAGCCTCTCCCTCGCGGTCTACGAGCAGTACTTC. This gives the protein CASSLSLAVYEQYF.

The J gene is TRBJ1-6, the V gene TRBV19, with a tentative D call TRBD1 (6 bases). Germline V gene data show CDR1 as LNHDA and CDR2 as SQIVND (reference sequence). The CDR3 totals 14 residues. Trimming took 3 bases from V and 6 from J, leaving 9 bases between them. The CDR3 sequence is CASSIQGGNSPLHF. The CDR3, as DNA: TGTGCCAGTAGTATCCAAGGGGGTAATTCACCCCTCCACTTT.

The chain employs TRBV7-2 and TRBJ1-5; perhaps TRBD1 as D (5 bases). Germline-derived CDR1 and CDR2 are SGHTA and FQGNSA. V was clipped by 3 bases and J by 6 bases, with 18 bases between them. The CDR3 runs to 16 residues. CDR3 loop: CASSFDGGFGTQPQHF. For the CDR3, the DNA is TGTGCCAGCAGCTTCGACGGTGGATTTGGGACTCAGCCCCAGCATTTT.

This chain connects TRBV7-9 to TRBJ1-5; a possible D gene is TRBD1 (5 bases). In germline, CDR1 is SEHNR, CDR2 FQNEAQ (reference sequence). V was trimmed by 1 base and J by 1 base, leaving 8 bases between them. CDR3 length: 15 residues. The CDR3 region has the DNA TGTGCCAGCAGCTTAGAGGGGCTGAGCAATCAGCCCCAGCATTTT. Its protein product is CASSLEGLSNQPQHF. Full variable domain (outside the CDR3, taken from reference TRBV7-9 and TRBJ1-5): DTGVSQNPRHKITKRGQNVTFRCDPISEHNRLYWYRQTLGQGPEFLTYFQNEAQLEKSRLLSDRFSAERPKGSFSTLEIQRTEQGDSAMYLCASSLEGLSNQPQHFGDGTRLSIL.

This clone is a singleton in its sample. The rearrangement uses TRBV11-2 and TRBJ1-1; TRBD1 matches 11 bases. The J segment lost 1 base and the V segment lost 3 bases, leaving 7 bases of the junction unmatched. The CDR3 extends over 17 amino acids. The V gene's germline CDR1 is SGHAT and CDR2 FQNNGV. CDR3 sequence: CASSFTRGQGGNTEAFF. For the CDR3, the DNA is TGTGCCAGCAGCTTCACCCGGGGACAGGGGGGGAACACTGAAGCTTTCTTT.

The chain couples TRBV7-2 to TRBJ2-7; 7 bases map to TRBD2. The V and J ends lost 5 bases and 0 bases, in that order; junction bases with no gene match: 7. This CDR3 is 15 amino acids long. Germline-derived CDR1 and CDR2 are SGHTA and FQGNSA. The CDR3 nucleotides are TGTGCCAGCAGCCCTGGAGCGGGGCACTCCTACGAGCAGTACTTC. Amino acids: CASSPGAGHSYEQYF.

This clone was picked up a small number of times. V and J are TRBV6-2 or TRBV6-3 and TRBJ2-3, with TRBD2 identical over 12 bases. V lost 4 bases and J lost 0; bases outside the gene matches: 2. CDR1 is MNHEY, CDR2 SVGEGT, per germline. The CDR3 is 16 amino acids. The CDR3 here is CASSSGTSGSTDTQYF. CDR3 nucleotide sequence: TGTGCCAGCAGTTCCGGGACTAGCGGGAGCACAGATACGCAGTATTTT.

This chain joins TRBV19 and TRBJ1-1; D ambiguous. Trimming removed 0 bases at V and 4 bases at J, with 9 bases between. The CDR3 sequence is 14 residues long. From germline, CDR1 is LNHDA and CDR2 SQIVND (reference sequence). The CDR3 region has the DNA TGTGCCAGTAGTATAGATCCATGGATCACTGAAGCTTTCTTT. It yields the protein CASSIDPWITEAFF.

This chain links TRBV6-5 with TRBJ2-5; 9 nucleotides line up with TRBD1. Looked up from germline, CDR1 is MNHEY and CDR2 is SVGAGI. The V and J ends lost 6 bases and 4 bases, in that order; junction bases with no gene match: 6. The CDR3 contains 14 residues. In DNA, the CDR3 is TGTGCCAGCAGCATAACAGGGGGCCGAGAGACCCAGTACTTC. It yields the protein CASSITGGRETQYF.

The rearrangement links TRBV27 to TRBJ2-1, with 11 positions matching TRBD2. Looked up from germline, CDR1 is MNHEY and CDR2 is SMNVEV (reference sequence). The CDR3 is 16 residues long. With V trimmed by 5 bases and J by 4 bases, 7 bases remained unmatched. DNA of the CDR3: TGTGCCAGCAGTACCGCCGGGACTAGCGGTTACAATGAGCAGTTCTTC. Translated, it gives CASSTAGTSGYNEQFF.

This chain uses TRBV11-2 with TRBJ2-4, with 9 positions matching TRBD1. From germline, CDR1 is SGHAT and CDR2 FQNNGV. This CDR3 is 14 amino acids long. After removal of 0 bases from V and 13 bases from J, the junction contained 7 bases not matched to a gene. The CDR3 sequence: CASSLDRGQGRQYF. The CDR3 DNA reads TGTGCCAGCAGCTTAGATAGGGGACAGGGTAGACAGTACTTC.

The chain uses TRBV13 and TRBJ2-7; perhaps TRBD2 as D (7 bases). Germline V gene data show CDR1 as PRHDT and CDR2 as FYEKMQ (reference sequence). The CDR3 has 14 residues. The germline V and J ends were trimmed by 1 base and 7 bases, with 14 bases remaining between them. CDR3 region: CASSLEGEGQEQYF. The CDR3 region has the DNA TGTGCCAGCAGCTTAGAGGGGGAGGGCCAAGAGCAGTACTTC.

The chain joins TRBV5-6 to TRBJ2-7, with 14 bases matching TRBD2. The CDR3 runs 17 residues. J was trimmed by 4 bases and V by 1 base; bases with no gene match: 7. Germline-derived CDR1 and CDR2 are SGHDT and YYEEEE. This CDR3 is CASSLYGLAGGAYEQYF. In nucleotides, the CDR3 is TGTGCCAGCAGCTTGTATGGACTAGCGGGAGGCGCTTACGAGCAGTACTTC.